What follows describes a single TCR beta chain. Its antigen is unidentified. The record originates from a study of vaccination effects on CD4 cells after COVID-19. The study's findings and limits: Sampling in the study covered few convalescent patients and included no early post-infection timepoints.

Generated by immunoSEQ multiplex PCR, the TCRdb table keeps only in-frame clones and is missing some. The sample shows 65,000 to 90,000 clones, about 73% of them seen only once. V lost 7 bases, J lost 3 bases, and 11 bases lay in between. CDR1 LNHDA and CDR2 SQIVND come from the germline V gene (reference sequence). The CDR3 runs to 13 residues. CD4+ T cell isolation took place after 10 days of culture. BNT162b2 vaccine or mRNA-1273 vaccine was given to participants in two doses. Vaccine recipients had no previous SARS-CoV-2 infection; their nucleocapsid antibodies were negative. Cultures had half their medium replaced with IL-2 medium on days 3 and 7.

The J gene is TRBJ2-3, the V gene TRBV19, with unresolved D. The sample in question was CD4+ T cells from PBMCs cultured without peptide, obtained after COVID-19 vaccination. The TCR sequence derives from a human donor who received a COVID-19 vaccine. The CDR3 sequence: CASKVSTTDTQYF. CDR3 nucleotides: TGTGCCAGTAAGGTCTCGACGACAGATACGCAGTATTTT.